This T cell receptor (beta chain) was obtained from a study of graft-versus-host responses after intestinal transplantation. The repertoire was sequenced with immunoSEQ multiplex PCR; TCRdb's copy has only in-frame clones and lacks some. The sample lists approximately 93,000 clones; roughly 92% were seen once. The V gene lost 6 bases and the J gene lost 1 base, with 10 bases spanning the gap. The CDR3 has 13 residues. Germline V gives CDR1 PRHDT, CDR2 FYEKMQ (reference sequence). Concerning this clone: Its cognate antigen is unknown.

The J gene is TRBJ2-7, the V gene TRBV13; D may be TRBD1 (6 bases). The receptor was isolated from a human donor who was the organ donor for an intestinal transplant. The sequences come from unstimulated CD8+ T cells sorted from spleen or lymph node cells, collected before transplant. The DNA for the CDR3 is TGTGCCAGCAGGGGTACAGGGTCCTACGAGCAGTACTTC. Amino acids: CASRGTGSYEQYF.